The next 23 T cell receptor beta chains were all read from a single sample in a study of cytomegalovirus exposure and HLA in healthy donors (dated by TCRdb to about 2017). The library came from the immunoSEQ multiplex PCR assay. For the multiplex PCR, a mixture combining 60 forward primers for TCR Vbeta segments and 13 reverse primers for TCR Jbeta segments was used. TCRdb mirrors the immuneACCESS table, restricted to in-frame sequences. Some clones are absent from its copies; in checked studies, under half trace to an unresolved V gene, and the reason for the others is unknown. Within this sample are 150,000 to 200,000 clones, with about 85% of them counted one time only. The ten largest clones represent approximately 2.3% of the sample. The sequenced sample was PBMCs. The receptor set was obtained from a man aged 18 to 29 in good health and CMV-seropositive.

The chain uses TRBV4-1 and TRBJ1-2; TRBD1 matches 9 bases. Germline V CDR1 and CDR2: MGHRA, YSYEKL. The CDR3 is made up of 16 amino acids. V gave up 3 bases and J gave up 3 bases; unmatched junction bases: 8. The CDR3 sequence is CASSHLPGQGDYGYTF. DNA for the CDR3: TGCGCCAGCAGCCACTTACCGGGACAGGGAGACTATGGCTACACCTTC.

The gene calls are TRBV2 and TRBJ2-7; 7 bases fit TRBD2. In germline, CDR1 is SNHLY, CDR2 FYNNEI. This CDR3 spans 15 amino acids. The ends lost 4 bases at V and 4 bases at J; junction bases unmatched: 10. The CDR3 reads CASSAPSGAEYEQYF. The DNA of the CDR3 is TGTGCCAGCAGTGCCCCCAGCGGGGCAGAGTACGAGCAGTACTTC.

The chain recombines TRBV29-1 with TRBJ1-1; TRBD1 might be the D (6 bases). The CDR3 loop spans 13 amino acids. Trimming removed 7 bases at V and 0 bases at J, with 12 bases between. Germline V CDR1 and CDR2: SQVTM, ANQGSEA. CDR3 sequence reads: CSGGTHLNTEAFF. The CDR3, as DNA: TGCAGCGGGGGGACACATTTGAACACTGAAGCTTTCTTT. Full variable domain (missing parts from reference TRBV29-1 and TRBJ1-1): SAVISQKPSRDICQRGTSLTIQCQVDSQVTMMFWYRQQPGQSLTLIATANQGSEATYESGFVIDKFPISRPNLTFSTLTVSNMSPEDSSIYLCSGGTHLNTEAFFGQGTRLTVV.

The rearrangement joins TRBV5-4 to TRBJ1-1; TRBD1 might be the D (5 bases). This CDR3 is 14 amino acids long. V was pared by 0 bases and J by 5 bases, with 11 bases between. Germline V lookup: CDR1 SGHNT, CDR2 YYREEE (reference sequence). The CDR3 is CASSLAGGGTEAFF. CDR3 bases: TGTGCCAGCAGCTTGGCCGGGGGAGGAACTGAAGCTTTCTTT.

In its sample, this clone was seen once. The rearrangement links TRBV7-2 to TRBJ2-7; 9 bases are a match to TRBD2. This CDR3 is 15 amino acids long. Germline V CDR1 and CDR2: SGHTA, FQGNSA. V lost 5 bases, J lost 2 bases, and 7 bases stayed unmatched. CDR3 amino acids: CASSPTTSGPYEQYF. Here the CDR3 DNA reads TGTGCCAGCAGCCCAACGACTAGCGGCCCCTACGAGCAGTACTTC.

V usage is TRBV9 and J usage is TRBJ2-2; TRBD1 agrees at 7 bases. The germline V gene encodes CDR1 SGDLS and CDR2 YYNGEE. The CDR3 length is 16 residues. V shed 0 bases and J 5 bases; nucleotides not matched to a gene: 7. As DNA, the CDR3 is TGTGCCAGCAGCGTAGTTGCGGCAGGGGGAACCGGGGAGCTGTTTTTT. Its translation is CASSVVAAGGTGELFF.

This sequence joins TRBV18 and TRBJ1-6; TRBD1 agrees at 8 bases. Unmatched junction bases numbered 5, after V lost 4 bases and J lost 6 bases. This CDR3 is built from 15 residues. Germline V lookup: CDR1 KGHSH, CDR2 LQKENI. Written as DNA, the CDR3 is TGTGCCAGCTCACTACAGGGGGTAACTAATTCACCCCTCCACTTT. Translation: CASSLQGVTNSPLHF.

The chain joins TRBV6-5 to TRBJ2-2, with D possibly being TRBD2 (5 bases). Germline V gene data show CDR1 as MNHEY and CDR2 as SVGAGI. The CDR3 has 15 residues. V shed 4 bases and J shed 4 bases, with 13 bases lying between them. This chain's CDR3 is CASSSSEEGTGELFF. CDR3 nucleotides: TGTGCCAGCAGTTCTAGTGAAGAGGGCACCGGGGAGCTGTTTTTT.

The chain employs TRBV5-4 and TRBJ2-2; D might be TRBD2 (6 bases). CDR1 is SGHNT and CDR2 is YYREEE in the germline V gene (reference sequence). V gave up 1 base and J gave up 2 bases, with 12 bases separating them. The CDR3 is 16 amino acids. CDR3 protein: CASSLLDYANTGELFF. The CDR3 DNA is TGTGCCAGCAGCTTGCTGGACTATGCAAACACCGGGGAGCTGTTTTTT.

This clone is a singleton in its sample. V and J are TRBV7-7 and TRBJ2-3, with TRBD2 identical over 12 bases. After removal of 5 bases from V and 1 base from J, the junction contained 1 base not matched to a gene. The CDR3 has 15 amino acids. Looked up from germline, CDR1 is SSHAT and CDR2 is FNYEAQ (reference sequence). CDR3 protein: CASSRTSGGTDTQYF. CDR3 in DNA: TGTGCCAGCAGCCGGACTAGCGGGGGCACAGATACGCAGTATTTT. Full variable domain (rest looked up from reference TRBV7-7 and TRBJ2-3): GAGVSQSPRYKVTKRGQDVTLRCDPISSHATLYWYQQALGQGPEFLTYFNYEAQPDKSGLPSDRFSAERPEGSISTLTIQRTEQRDSAMYRCASSRTSGGTDTQYFGPGTRLTVL.

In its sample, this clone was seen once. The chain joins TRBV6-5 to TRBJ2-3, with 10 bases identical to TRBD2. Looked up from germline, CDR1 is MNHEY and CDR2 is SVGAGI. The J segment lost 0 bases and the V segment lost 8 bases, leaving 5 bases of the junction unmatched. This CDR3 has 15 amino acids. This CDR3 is CASVLAGGSTDTQYF. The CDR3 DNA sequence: TGTGCCAGCGTATTAGCGGGGGGCAGCACAGATACGCAGTATTTT.

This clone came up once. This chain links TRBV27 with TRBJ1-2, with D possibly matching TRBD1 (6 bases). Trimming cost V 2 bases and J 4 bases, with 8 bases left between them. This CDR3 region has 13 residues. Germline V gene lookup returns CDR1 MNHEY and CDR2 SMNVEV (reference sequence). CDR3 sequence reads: CASSLKGGYGYTF. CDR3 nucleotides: TGTGCCAGCAGTTTAAAAGGGGGCTATGGCTACACCTTC.

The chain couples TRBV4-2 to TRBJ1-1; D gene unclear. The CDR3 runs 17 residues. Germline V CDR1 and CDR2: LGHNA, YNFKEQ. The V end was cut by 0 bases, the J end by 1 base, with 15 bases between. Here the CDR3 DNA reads TGTGCCAGCAGCCAAGACTTAGTGTCCCGAACGAACACTGAAGCTTTCTTT. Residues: CASSQDLVSRTNTEAFF.

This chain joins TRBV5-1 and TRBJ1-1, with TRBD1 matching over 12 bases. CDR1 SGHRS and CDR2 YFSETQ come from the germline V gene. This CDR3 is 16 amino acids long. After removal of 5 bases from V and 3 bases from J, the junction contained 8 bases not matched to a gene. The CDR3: CASSSGTGGLHTEAFF. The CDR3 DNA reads TGCGCCAGCAGTTCCGGGACAGGGGGCCTCCACACTGAAGCTTTCTTT.

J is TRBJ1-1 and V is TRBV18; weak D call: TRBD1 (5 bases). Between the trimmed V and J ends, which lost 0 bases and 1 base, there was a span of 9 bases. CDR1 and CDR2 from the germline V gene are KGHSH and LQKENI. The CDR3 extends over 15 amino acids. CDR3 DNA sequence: TGTGCCAGCTCACCACCGGAGGGGCGGAACACTGAAGCTTTCTTT. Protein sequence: CASSPPEGRNTEAFF.

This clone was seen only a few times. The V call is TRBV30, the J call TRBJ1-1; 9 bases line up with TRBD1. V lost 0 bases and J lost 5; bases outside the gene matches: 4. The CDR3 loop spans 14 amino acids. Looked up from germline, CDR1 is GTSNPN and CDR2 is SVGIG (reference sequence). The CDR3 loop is CAWSVLTGGTEAFF. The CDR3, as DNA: TGTGCCTGGAGTGTACTGACAGGGGGTACTGAAGCTTTCTTT.

Written as DNA, the CDR3 is TGTGCCAGCAGCAGGGACTTGGTGGTGCCTGAAGCTTTCTTT. Amino acid sequence: CASSRDLVVPEAFF. The chain recombines TRBV7-2 with TRBJ1-1; D is possibly TRBD1 (5 bases). V was trimmed by 5 bases and J by 6 bases, leaving 16 bases between them. CDR3 length equals 14 residues. CDR1 and CDR2 (germline): SGHTA, FQGNSA.

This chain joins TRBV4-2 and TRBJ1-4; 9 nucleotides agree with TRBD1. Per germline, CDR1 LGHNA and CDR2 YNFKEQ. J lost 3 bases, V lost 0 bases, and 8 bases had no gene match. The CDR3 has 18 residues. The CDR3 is CASSQEWVWTGANEKLFF. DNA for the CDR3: TGTGCCAGCAGCCAAGAATGGGTTTGGACAGGGGCTAATGAAAAACTGTTTTTT.

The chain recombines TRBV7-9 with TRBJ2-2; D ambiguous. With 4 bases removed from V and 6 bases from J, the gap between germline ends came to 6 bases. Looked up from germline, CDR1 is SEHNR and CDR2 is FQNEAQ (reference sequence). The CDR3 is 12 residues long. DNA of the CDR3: TGTGCCAGCAGCTCCTTGTCCGGGGAGCTGTTTTTT. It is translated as CASSSLSGELFF.

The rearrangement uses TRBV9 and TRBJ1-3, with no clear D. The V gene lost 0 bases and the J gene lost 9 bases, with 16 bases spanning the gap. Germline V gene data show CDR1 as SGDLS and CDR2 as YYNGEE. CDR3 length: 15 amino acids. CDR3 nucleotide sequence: TGTGCCAGCAGCGTAGATGTAACAGCCCGGGGCACCATATATTTT. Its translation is CASSVDVTARGTIYF.

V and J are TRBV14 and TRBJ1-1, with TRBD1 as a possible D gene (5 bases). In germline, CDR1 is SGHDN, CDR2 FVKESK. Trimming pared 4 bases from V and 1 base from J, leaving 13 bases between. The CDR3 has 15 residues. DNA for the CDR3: TGTGCCAGCAGCCCCAGTCGGGGGTGGAACACTGAAGCTTTCTTT. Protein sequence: CASSPSRGWNTEAFF.

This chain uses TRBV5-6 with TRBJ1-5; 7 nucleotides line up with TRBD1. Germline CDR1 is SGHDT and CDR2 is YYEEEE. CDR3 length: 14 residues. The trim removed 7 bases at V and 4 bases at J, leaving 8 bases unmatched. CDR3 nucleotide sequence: TGTGCCAGCTCCCGGACAGGCCCTAATCAGCCCCAGCATTTT. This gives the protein CASSRTGPNQPQHF.

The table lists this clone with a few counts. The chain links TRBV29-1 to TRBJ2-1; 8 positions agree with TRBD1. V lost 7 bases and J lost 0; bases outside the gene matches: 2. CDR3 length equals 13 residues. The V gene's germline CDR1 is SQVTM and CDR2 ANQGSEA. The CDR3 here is CSGGQDSYNEQFF. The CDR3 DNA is TGCAGCGGGGGACAGGACTCCTACAATGAGCAGTTCTTC.